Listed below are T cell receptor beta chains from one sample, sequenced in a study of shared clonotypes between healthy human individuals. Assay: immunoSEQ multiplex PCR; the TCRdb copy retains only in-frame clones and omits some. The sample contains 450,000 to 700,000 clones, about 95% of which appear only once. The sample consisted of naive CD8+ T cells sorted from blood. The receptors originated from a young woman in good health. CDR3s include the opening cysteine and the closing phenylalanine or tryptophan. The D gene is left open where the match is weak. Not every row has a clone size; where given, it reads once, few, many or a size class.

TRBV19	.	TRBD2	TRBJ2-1	TGTGCCAGTAGTATACTAGCGGGACATGAGCAGTTCTTC	CASSILAGHEQFF
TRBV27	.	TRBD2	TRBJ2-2	TGTGCCAGCAGTAACGGGAGGTACGGTGTCGGGGAGCTGTTTTTT	CASSNGRYGVGELFF
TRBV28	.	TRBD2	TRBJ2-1	TGTGCCAGCAGTGAACACCCGGGACTAGCGGTACCCTACAATGAGCAGTTCTTC	CASSEHPGLAVPYNEQFF
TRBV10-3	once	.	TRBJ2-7	TGTGCCATCAGTGAGATGGGGTCTAGATTCGAGTACGAGCAGTACTTC	CAISEMGSRFEYEQYF
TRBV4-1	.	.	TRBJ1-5	TGCGCCAGCAGCCAGGACCACGACAGCTATCAGCCCCAGCATTTT	CASSQDHDSYQPQHF
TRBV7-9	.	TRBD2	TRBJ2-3	TGTGCCAGCAGCCCCACTGGTAGCGGGATATCGGATACGCAGTATTTT	CASSPTGSGISDTQYF
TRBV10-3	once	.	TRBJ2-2	TGTGCCATCAGTGAAACGGGAAAGGACACCGGGGAGCTGTTTTTT	CAISETGKDTGELFF
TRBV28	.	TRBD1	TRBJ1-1	TGTGCCAGCAAACCTTCGACAGGGATTTACCCTGGTACTGAAGCTTTCTTT	CASKPSTGIYPGTEAFF
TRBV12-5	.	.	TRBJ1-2	TGTGCTAGTGGTTCCCGGGCCGCCTATGGCTACACCTTC	CASGSRAAYGYTF
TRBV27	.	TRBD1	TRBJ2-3	TGTGCCAGCAAGAATGAGGGACAGGGCGTCGATACGCAGTATTTT	CASKNEGQGVDTQYF
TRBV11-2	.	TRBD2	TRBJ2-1	TGTGCCAGCAGCTTAGATTTGACTAGCGGGTACAATGAGCAGTTCTTC	CASSLDLTSGYNEQFF
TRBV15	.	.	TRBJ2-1	TGTGCCACCAGCAGAGATCGCAGGGAGCGCGAGCAGTTCTTC	CATSRDRREREQFF
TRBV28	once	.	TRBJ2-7	TGTGCCAGCAGTTTTCTACAGGGTCGCGAGCAGTACTTC	CASSFLQGREQYF
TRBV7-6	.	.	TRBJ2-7	TGTGCCAGCAGCTTAGGCTCTAAATACGAGCAGTACTTC	CASSLGSKYEQYF
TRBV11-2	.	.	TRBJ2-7	TGTGCCAGCAGCTTAGGGCGTGAGGCTTTCTACGAGCAGTACTTC	CASSLGREAFYEQYF
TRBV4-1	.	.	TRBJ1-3	TGCGCCAGCAGCCCCCGGGGGGGGGCTGGAAACACCATATATTTT	CASSPRGGAGNTIYF
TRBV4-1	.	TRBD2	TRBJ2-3	TGCGCCAGCAGCCAAGAGGGAGTAGGGACTAGAGAGGATACGCAGTATTTT	CASSQEGVGTREDTQYF
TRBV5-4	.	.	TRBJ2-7	TGTGCCAGCAGCCTTGGCTACGAGCAGTACTTC	CASSLGYEQYF
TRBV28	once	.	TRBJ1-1	TGTGCCAGCAGTTTGGGCGTCGGCGGGTCTGAAGCTTTCTTT	CASSLGVGGSEAFF
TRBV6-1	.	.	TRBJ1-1	TGTGCCAGCAGTCCGGGGTGGGACACTGAAGCTTTCTTT	CASSPGWDTEAFF
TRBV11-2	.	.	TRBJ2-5	TGTGCCAGCAGGCTCGGGCGTCAAGAGACCCAGTACTTC	CASRLGRQETQYF
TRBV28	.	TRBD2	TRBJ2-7	TGTGCCAGCAGTTTAGCGGGAGTGTACGAGCAGTACTTC	CASSLAGVYEQYF
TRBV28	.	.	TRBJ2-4	TGTGCCAGCAGTTTATATCCAGGTAGTATTCAGTACTTC	CASSLYPGSIQYF
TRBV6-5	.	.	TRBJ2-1	TGTGCCAGCAGTTACCTCCCCGGAGAGTGGGGCAATGAGCAGTTCTTC	CASSYLPGEWGNEQFF
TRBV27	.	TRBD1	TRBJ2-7	TGTGCCAGCAGTCTCAGGACAGGAGCCCCCTACGAGCAGTACTTC	CASSLRTGAPYEQYF
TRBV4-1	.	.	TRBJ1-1	TGCGCCAGCAGCCAAGCGGGGAAGGACACTGAAGCTTTCTTT	CASSQAGKDTEAFF
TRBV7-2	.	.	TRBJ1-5	TGTGCCAGCAGCTTAGCGTCAGGGAGCAGCCCCCAGCATTTT	CASSLASGSSPQHF
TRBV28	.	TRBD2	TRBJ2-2	TGTGCCAGCAGTTTTATCCCGCCTGGCTGGCGGGAGTCGGCCGGGGAGCTGTTTTTT	CASSFIPPGWRESAGELFF
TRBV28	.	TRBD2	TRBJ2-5	TGTGCCAGCAGTCCGACTAGCGGGATGAAGACCCAGTACTTC	CASSPTSGMKTQYF
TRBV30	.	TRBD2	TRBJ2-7	TGTGCCTGGCCCCAACTAGCGGGAGGCGAGCAGTACTTC	CAWPQLAGGEQYF
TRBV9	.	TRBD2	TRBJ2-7	TGTGCCAGCAGCTGGACTAGCGACTCCTACGAGCAGTACTTC	CASSWTSDSYEQYF
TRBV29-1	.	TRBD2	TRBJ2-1	TGCAGCGTCCCCCCGGGGGGGACTAGGATCGATGAGCAGTTCTTC	CSVPPGGTRIDEQFF
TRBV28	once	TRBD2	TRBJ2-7	TGTGCCAGCAGACTAGCGGGATTCTACGAGCAGTACTTC	CASRLAGFYEQYF
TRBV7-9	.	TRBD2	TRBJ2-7	TGTGCCAGCCGGGGGGGGCCCTCCTACGAGCAGTACTTC	CASRGGPSYEQYF
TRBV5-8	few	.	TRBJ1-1	TGTGCCAGCAGCCTGACAGCAAACACTGAAGCTTTCTTT	CASSLTANTEAFF
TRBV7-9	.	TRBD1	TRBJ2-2	TGTGCCAGCAGCTCCGGGACAGCGAACACCGGGGAGCTGTTTTTT	CASSSGTANTGELFF
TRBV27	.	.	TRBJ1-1	TGTGCCAGCAGTTTTTTGGGGGGGAACACTGAAGCTTTCTTT	CASSFLGGNTEAFF
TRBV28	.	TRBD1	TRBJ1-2	TGTGCCAGCAGTTCCCTACAGGGGGAGTACGACTATGGCTACACCTTC	CASSSLQGEYDYGYTF
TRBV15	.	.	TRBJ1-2	TGTGCCACCAGCAGGGTCCGGCTGGACACCGGTGCTGGCTACACCTTC	CATSRVRLDTGAGYTF
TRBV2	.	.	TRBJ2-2	TGTGCCAGCAGTGCCAACAGGGCCCCGAACACCGGGGAGCTGTTTTTT	CASSANRAPNTGELFF
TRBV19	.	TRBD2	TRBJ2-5	TGTGCCAGTAGTAGAGGGACGCGCGGGAGTCAAGAGACCCAGTACTTC	CASSRGTRGSQETQYF
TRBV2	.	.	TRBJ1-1	TGTGCCAGCAGCCTCGGAGGGGGACACACTGAAGCTTTCTTT	CASSLGGGHTEAFF
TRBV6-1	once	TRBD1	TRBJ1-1	TGTGCCAGCAGTGAAGTGTACAGGGGAACTGAAGCTTTCTTT	CASSEVYRGTEAFF
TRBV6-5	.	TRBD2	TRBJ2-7	TGTGCCAGCGGACTAGCAGCTGCCTACGAGCAGTACTTC	CASGLAAAYEQYF
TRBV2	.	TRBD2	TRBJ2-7	TGTGCCAGCAGCCCGGGACTAGCGGGACCATCCAAAACCTACGAGCAGTACTTC	CASSPGLAGPSKTYEQYF
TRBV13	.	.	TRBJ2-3	TGTGCCAGCAGCTCCCCCCTTAATACGCAGTATTTT	CASSSPLNTQYF
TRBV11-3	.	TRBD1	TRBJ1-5	TGTGCCAGCAGCTTAGTGGGACAGGGGGCGAATCAGCCCCAGCATTTT	CASSLVGQGANQPQHF
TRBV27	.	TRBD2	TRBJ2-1	TGTGCCAGCAGTTCAAAACGACTAGCGGGAGGGCCCGGAACCTACAATGAGCAGTTCTTC	CASSSKRLAGGPGTYNEQFF